This T cell receptor beta chain is from a study of blood T cell repertoires in COVID-19. Across the study: Italy, Spain and the United States were the sources of the convalescent and acute COVID-19 samples. T cells, B-cell-depleted T cells, or PBMCs supplied cDNA or gDNA.

Under the authors' procedure: Quantification of nucleated cells was approximated via reference gene primer amplification. Method: immunoSEQ multiplex PCR; TCRdb's copy keeps in-frame clones and lacks some. The V and J calls and clone size come from that table; D and trimming were worked out from the DNA. The sample lists around 380,000 clones; 81% were seen once. The CDR3 has 11 amino acids. Germline V CDR1 and CDR2: MDHEN, SYDVKM. The germline V and J ends were trimmed by 3 bases and 11 bases, with 10 bases remaining between them. The sequence was obtained from a human donor with acute or convalescent COVID-19. The donor label of this sample is uncertain. Sequencing input: peripheral blood. V and J are TRBV28 and TRBJ1-1; D not resolved. This CDR3 is CASSFRWRAFF. The CDR3 DNA follows: TGTGCCAGCAGTTTCCGGTGGAGGGCTTTCTTT. The complete variable domain, with remaining parts taken from reference TRBV28 and TRBJ1-1, reads DVKVTQSSRYLVKRTGEKVFLECVQDMDHENMFWYRQDPGLGLRLIYFSYDVKMKEKGDIPEGYSVSREKKERFSLILESASTNQTSMYLCASSFRWRAFFGQGTRLTVV.